These 27 T cell receptor beta chains were all obtained from the same sample, sequenced in a study of CD8 T cells in ankylosing spondylitis. TCRdb reprocessed the 5' RACE reads with MiXCR, giving one entry per CDR3 protein. The sample shows fewer than 250,000 distinct CDR3 sequences, about 10% of them seen only once. Material for sequencing was blood, either unsorted or a sorted T cell fraction (not recorded which). Every receptor here comes from a male donor with ankylosing spondylitis or in good health (not recorded which).

This clonotype has just a few counts. The chain has TRBV20-1 and TRBJ1-4; TRBD1 matches at 7 bases. The germline gives CDR1 DFQATT, CDR2 SNEGSKA (reference sequence). Losses at the gene ends were 1 base for V and 0 bases for J; bases not matched to a gene: 5. CDR3 length: 16 amino acids. CDR3 protein: CSARVDRATTNEKLFF. CDR3 in DNA: TGCAGTGCTAGAGTCGACAGGGCCACAACTAATGAAAAACTGTTTTTT.

This clonotype was found many times. This rearrangement joins TRBV5-1 to TRBJ2-3, with TRBD1 matching over 9 bases. With 0 bases clipped from V and 2 bases from J, the junction kept 4 bases outside the gene matches. Germline CDR1 SGHRS, CDR2 YFSETQ. The CDR3 spans 16 residues. The CDR3: CASSLAGQGYTDTQYF. DNA of the CDR3: TGCGCCAGCAGCTTGGCGGGACAGGGCTACACAGATACGCAGTATTTT.

This clonotype was picked up many times. The rearrangement links TRBV7-6 to TRBJ2-3; 10 bases are shared with TRBD2. The CDR3 covers 18 residues. V gave up 4 bases and J gave up 0 bases; unmatched junction bases: 10. Germline V gene sequence: CDR1 SGHVS, CDR2 FNYEAQ. The CDR3 sequence: CASSSPAGGPSSTDTQYF. CDR3 bases: TGTGCCAGCAGCTCACCAGCGGGGGGGCCTTCTAGCACAGATACGCAGTATTTT. Full variable domain (outside the CDR3, taken from reference TRBV7-6 and TRBJ2-3): GAGVSQSPRYKVTKRGQDVALRCDPISGHVSLYWYRQALGQGPEFLTYFNYEAQQDKSGLPNDRFSAERPEGSISTLTIQRTEQRDSAMYRCASSSPAGGPSSTDTQYFGPGTRLTVL.

This clonotype has a count of ten or more. The chain links TRBV5-1 to TRBJ2-7; 7 bases map to TRBD1. This CDR3 has 14 residues. Germline V gene data show CDR1 as SGHRS and CDR2 as YFSETQ. Germline trimming cut 1 base from V and 9 bases from J; bases unmatched to any gene: 10. The CDR3, as DNA: TGCGCCAGCAGCTTGCGACAGGGTTACGTAAGGCAGTACTTC. Translated: CASSLRQGYVRQYF.

This clonotype was found many times. The rearrangement links TRBV5-1 to TRBJ2-7; D not resolved. Germline CDR1 is SGHRS and CDR2 is YFSETQ. Trimming took off 4 bases at V and 6 bases at J, with 14 bases between the two ends. The CDR3 length is 13 residues. CDR3 sequence: CASSEPRSREQYF. CDR3 sequence (DNA): TGCGCCAGCAGCGAACCTAGGTCCCGCGAGCAGTACTTC.

This clonotype was found many times. The chain uses TRBV20-1 and TRBJ2-1; no reliable D call. The CDR3 spans 13 residues. V gave up 6 bases and J gave up 0 bases, with 9 bases separating them. Germline V gives CDR1 DFQATT, CDR2 SNEGSKA (reference sequence). CDR3 loop: CSASQSSYNEQFF. CDR3 coding DNA: TGCAGTGCCTCCCAGAGCTCCTACAATGAGCAGTTCTTC.

The CDR3 DNA is TGTGCCAGCAGCGTGGGCCCGGGGGACGAGCAGTACTTC. Its protein product is CASSVGPGDEQYF. The chain combines TRBV9 with TRBJ2-7; possibly TRBD2 for D (6 bases). The CDR3 has 13 residues. Germline values: CDR1 SGDLS, CDR2 YYNGEE. V was cut by 2 bases and J by 5 bases, with 11 bases left in between.

In its sample, this clonotype was seen many times. The chain combines TRBV20-1 with TRBJ1-4, with D possibly matching TRBD1 (6 bases). V shed 6 bases and J shed 6 bases, with 17 bases lying between them. The CDR3 totals 14 residues. From germline, CDR1 is DFQATT and CDR2 SNEGSKA (reference sequence). CDR3 DNA sequence: TGCAGTGCCCGGAGGGGGGCAATGGATGAAAAACTGTTTTTT. Its protein product is CSARRGAMDEKLFF.

This clonotype was counted at least ten times. The rearrangement joins TRBV5-6 to TRBJ2-3; possible D gene TRBD1, 5 bases. Per the germline V gene, CDR1 is SGHDT and CDR2 is YYEEEE. V lost 3 bases and J 3 bases, leaving 20 bases between the germline ends. The CDR3 is made up of 17 amino acids. The CDR3 DNA reads as TGTGCCAGCAGCTCCAGCTGGTCAAGTAGACAGACAGATACGCAGTATTTT. As protein: CASSSSWSSRQTDTQYF.

This clonotype was seen a handful of times. The chain combines TRBV7-6 with TRBJ2-3, with a possible D match to TRBD2 (6 bases). The germline CDR1 and CDR2 sequences are SGHVS and FNYEAQ. The germline V and J ends were trimmed by 1 base and 5 bases, with 13 bases remaining between them. This CDR3 has 15 residues. The CDR3 DNA follows: TGTGCCAGCAGCTTAGGGGGGACTCTAAAAGATACGCAGTATTTT. Protein sequence: CASSLGGTLKDTQYF.

This chain uses TRBV20-1 with TRBJ1-1; tentatively, D is TRBD1 (6 bases). The CDR3 has 13 amino acids. Per germline, CDR1 DFQATT and CDR2 SNEGSKA (reference sequence). V lost 2 bases and J lost 3, with 10 bases in between. The CDR3 nucleotides are TGCAGTGCTAGAATAGGGGGGGACACTGAAGCTTTCTTT. It specifies CSARIGGDTEAFF.

This clonotype was found many times. The V call is TRBV27, the J call TRBJ2-7; TRBD2 matches 8 bases. The V segment lost 5 bases and the J segment 3 bases; nucleotides outside the gene matches: 6. Germline CDR1 is MNHEY and CDR2 is SMNVEV (reference sequence). CDR3 length equals 14 residues. The CDR3 sequence is CASSPPGGGYEQYF. The CDR3 DNA is TGTGCCAGCAGTCCCCCGGGAGGGGGCTACGAGCAGTACTTC.

This clonotype was observed at least ten times. This chain links TRBV7-3 with TRBJ2-1; D gene unclear. The V end was cut by 5 bases, the J end by 1 base, with 12 bases between. CDR1 is SGHTA, CDR2 FQGTGA, per germline. The CDR3 is 15 amino acids. This chain's CDR3 is CASSTEVNSYNEQFF. The CDR3 coding sequence is TGTGCCAGCAGCACTGAGGTGAATTCCTACAATGAGCAGTTCTTC.

This clonotype was seen ten or more times. The V and J genes are TRBV9 and TRBJ2-2, with D perhaps assigned TRBD1 or TRBD2 (6 bases each). V shed 4 bases and J shed 5 bases, with 21 bases lying between them. The CDR3 runs to 17 residues. Germline V lookup: CDR1 SGDLS, CDR2 YYNGEE. The CDR3, as DNA: TGTGCCAGCAGCCTGAAGGAGTGGGGGGCTCGGACCGGGGAGCTGTTTTTT. Encoded protein: CASSLKEWGARTGELFF.

This clonotype was recorded many times. The rearrangement links TRBV5-1 to TRBJ1-1; the D gene is possibly TRBD1 (6 bases). The CDR3 is 16 amino acids. Germline-derived CDR1 and CDR2 are SGHRS and YFSETQ. Trimming took 0 bases from V and 2 from J, leaving 14 bases between them. This CDR3 is CASSLGPVGGNTEAFF. As DNA, the CDR3 is TGCGCCAGCAGCTTGGGCCCCGTAGGGGGTAACACTGAAGCTTTCTTT.

The table lists this clonotype with a few counts. J is TRBJ1-3 and V is TRBV9, with a tentative D call TRBD1 (5 bases). The CDR3 has 16 amino acids. From germline, CDR1 is SGDLS and CDR2 YYNGEE. Trimming cost V 4 bases and J 0 bases, with 14 bases left between them. Here the CDR3 DNA reads TGTGCCAGCAGCACTCCCGGGGGTTTCTCTGGAAACACCATATATTTT. Protein sequence: CASSTPGGFSGNTIYF.

This chain uses TRBV3-1 with TRBJ2-3, with a tentative D call TRBD1 (5 bases). The ends were cut back, 1 base at V and 6 bases at J, with 11 bases in the middle. CDR1 and CDR2 from the germline V gene are LGHDT and YNNKEL (reference sequence). CDR3 length: 14 amino acids. DNA for the CDR3: TGTGCCAGCAGCCAAGGGGGCCTCCCCGATACGCAGTATTTT. This gives the protein CASSQGGLPDTQYF.

There are many counts of this clonotype. This chain joins TRBV7-2 and TRBJ2-5; 10 bases match TRBD2. Trimming took 0 bases from V and 1 from J; bases not matched to a gene: 5. This CDR3 contains 17 residues. The germline V gene encodes CDR1 SGHTA and CDR2 FQGNSA. CDR3 nucleotides: TGTGCCAGCAGCTTAGCGCTTAGCGGGGGGCCCCAAGAGACCCAGTACTTC. Residues: CASSLALSGGPQETQYF.

This clonotype has a count of ten or more. The chain joins TRBV27 to TRBJ2-7; 8 bases map to TRBD2. The CDR3 is made up of 16 amino acids. The V and J ends lost 2 bases and 6 bases, in that order; junction bases with no gene match: 12. The germline gives CDR1 MNHEY, CDR2 SMNVEV (reference sequence). The CDR3 here is CASSLVAGGRSGEQYF. The CDR3 coding sequence is TGTGCCAGCAGTTTAGTTGCGGGGGGACGGTCGGGCGAGCAGTACTTC.

This clonotype was counted ten times or more. The chain has TRBV7-9 and TRBJ2-1; no firm D call. Looked up from germline, CDR1 is SEHNR and CDR2 is FQNEAQ (reference sequence). This CDR3 has 11 residues. V dropped 3 bases and J dropped 8 bases, with 5 bases sitting between them. Written as DNA, the CDR3 is TGTGCCAGCAGCTTGTCATATGAGCAGTTCTTC. Encoded protein: CASSLSYEQFF.

This clonotype was recorded many times. The V and J genes are TRBV28 and TRBJ2-5, with D unclear. Germline V lookup: CDR1 MDHEN, CDR2 SYDVKM. V was shortened by 7 bases and J by 0 bases, with 9 bases between the two germline ends. The CDR3 runs to 13 residues. CDR3 protein: CASTVTYQETQYF. In nucleotides, the CDR3 is TGTGCCAGCACCGTCACGTACCAAGAGACCCAGTACTTC.

There are many counts of this clonotype. J is TRBJ2-1 and V is TRBV7-8; D unresolved. CDR1 and CDR2 from the germline V gene are SGHVS and FQNEAQ. Trimming took 6 bases from V and 3 from J, leaving 21 bases between them. CDR3 size: 17 residues. CDR3 DNA sequence: TGTGCCAGCAGTCCGACCCCACCTGACTGGATCTACAATGAGCAGTTCTTC. It codes for CASSPTPPDWIYNEQFF.

This clonotype was counted ten times or more. The chain employs TRBV5-1 and TRBJ2-7, with 9 bases that match TRBD1. From germline, CDR1 is SGHRS and CDR2 YFSETQ. V lost 1 base, J lost 0 bases, and 11 bases stayed unmatched. The CDR3 runs to 18 residues. The CDR3 is CASSLNGQGPLASYEQYF. CDR3 sequence (DNA): TGCGCCAGCAGCTTGAATGGACAGGGGCCACTTGCCTCCTACGAGCAGTACTTC.

This clonotype was observed many times. The rearrangement links TRBV20-1 to TRBJ1-3; no definite D call. The germline gives CDR1 DFQATT, CDR2 SNEGSKA (reference sequence). This CDR3 contains 14 residues. The germline V and J ends were trimmed by 1 base and 1 base, with 8 bases remaining between them. CDR3 DNA sequence: TGCAGTGCTAGAGTAAGGGAGTCTGGAAACACCATATATTTT. This translates into CSARVRESGNTIYF.

This clonotype was seen at least ten times. The chain is built from TRBV7-2 and TRBJ1-4; 10 positions match TRBD1. The germline V gene encodes CDR1 SGHTA and CDR2 FQGNSA. This CDR3 has 14 residues. After removal of 7 bases from V and 6 bases from J, the junction contained 5 bases not matched to a gene. The CDR3 nucleotides are TGTGCCAGCAAGTCCGGGACAGGGGATGAAAAACTGTTTTTT. Amino acids: CASKSGTGDEKLFF.

This clonotype turned up a few times. The CDR3 nucleotides read TGTGCCAGCAGTTACGTGGGGGTTCAAGAGACCCAGTACTTC. Protein: CASSYVGVQETQYF. The rearrangement joins TRBV6-5 to TRBJ2-5; D possibly uses TRBD1 or TRBD2 (5 bases each). CDR1 and CDR2 from the germline V gene are MNHEY and SVGAGI. V lost 2 bases, J lost 2 bases, and 9 bases lay in between. CDR3 length: 14 residues.

This clonotype was seen at least ten times. The chain is built from TRBV5-1 and TRBJ2-2; D is unclear. Germline V CDR1 and CDR2: SGHRS, YFSETQ. V was trimmed by 0 bases and J by 1 base, leaving 4 bases between them. The CDR3 is made up of 14 amino acids. The CDR3 reads CASSLEMNTGELFF. The CDR3 DNA is TGCGCCAGCAGCTTGGAGATGAACACCGGGGAGCTGTTTTTT.